This T cell receptor beta chain was sequenced for a study of cytomegalovirus exposure and HLA in healthy donors. The PCR ran on 60 Vbeta and 13 Jbeta primers. Sequenced by immunoSEQ multiplex PCR; TCRdb stores in-frame clones only, minus some. This sample has some 200,000 clones; around 75% occur once, and the top ten carry about 2%. The TCR comes from a woman aged 25 to 39 in good health and CMV-seronegative. Specimen: PBMCs.

Here the CDR3 reads CASSLEAGRFYGYTF. The DNA for the CDR3 is TGCGCCAGCAGCTTGGAGGCGGGGCGCTTCTATGGCTACACCTTC. The chain combines TRBV5-1 with TRBJ1-2; tentatively, D is TRBD1 (5 bases). V shed 0 bases and J shed 4 bases, with 13 bases lying between them. CDR1 and CDR2 (germline): SGHRS, YFSETQ. This CDR3 comprises 15 residues.